A single sample is the source of the 14 T cell receptor beta chains below, sequenced in a study of blood T cell repertoires in COVID-19. Some clones are missing from TCRdb's copy, which holds only in-frame ones; the method was immunoSEQ multiplex PCR. The table records fewer than 45,000 clones, about 91% of them present only once. Sequencing used peripheral blood. The source is a woman under 40 in a cohort sampled during active COVID-19.

V is TRBV4-1 and J is TRBJ2-1; TRBD1 matches at 9 bases. The germline gives CDR1 MGHRA, CDR2 YSYEKL. The CDR3 sequence is 16 residues long. With 4 bases clipped from V and 4 bases from J, the junction kept 8 bases outside the gene matches. The chain's CDR3 is CASSRSGTGRYNEQFF. In DNA form, the CDR3 reads TGCGCCAGCAGCCGCTCCGGGACAGGGCGATACAATGAGCAGTTCTTC.

As regards this clone: Other DNA sequences of this sample code for an identical CDR3. This chain links TRBV6-5 with TRBJ2-3; D call uncertain. This CDR3 is 13 amino acids long. The V end lost 7 bases, the J end lost 5 bases, and 13 bases lay between the germline ends. The germline V gene encodes CDR1 MNHEY and CDR2 SVGAGI. CDR3 sequence: CASMRADGDTQYF. CDR3 nucleotides: TGTGCCAGCATGCGAGCCGATGGAGATACGCAGTATTTT.

The rearrangement links TRBV12-5 to TRBJ2-2; 7 positions agree with TRBD1. Germline-derived CDR1 and CDR2 are LGHNT and FRNRAP. CDR3 length equals 18 residues. Trimming at V came to 0 bases and at J to 1 base, leaving 8 bases not matched to a gene. DNA of the CDR3: TGTGCTAGTGGTTTGGTAACAGGGGCAGGAGGGAACACCGGGGAGCTGTTTTTT. The encoded protein is CASGLVTGAGGNTGELFF.

This clone was detected a few times. V and J are TRBV6-6 and TRBJ1-2, with D perhaps matching TRBD1 (6 bases). The germline CDR1 and CDR2 sequences are MNHNY and SVGAGI (reference sequence). Trimming removed 0 bases at V and 10 bases at J, with 12 bases between. There are 13 residues in the CDR3. The CDR3 nucleotides are TGTGCCAGCAGTTACTCGGGTGGACAGTACTACACCTTC. This codes for CASSYSGGQYYTF.

The gene calls are TRBV28 and TRBJ2-7, with D possibly TRBD2 on 5 matching bases. Germline V gene lookup returns CDR1 MDHEN and CDR2 SYDVKM. V lost 5 bases and J 6 bases, leaving 14 bases between the germline ends. The CDR3 sequence is 13 residues long. The CDR3 DNA reads TGTGCCAGCAGTCCCCCCTCGGGGAGCGAGCAGTACTTC. This codes for CASSPPSGSEQYF.

The chain uses TRBV19 and TRBJ2-7, with TRBD2 matching over 8 bases. Losses at the gene ends were 4 bases for V and 4 bases for J; bases not matched to a gene: 9. The CDR3 length is 15 residues. Germline CDR1 is LNHDA and CDR2 is SQIVND (reference sequence). DNA for the CDR3: TGTGCCAGTAGTAGCCAACTAGCGGCCTCTTACGAGCAGTACTTC. Amino acid sequence: CASSSQLAASYEQYF.

The chain links TRBV5-1 to TRBJ2-5, with D possibly being TRBD2 (6 bases). Trimming removed 0 bases from V and 8 bases from J, with 11 bases in between. The CDR3 has 13 residues. Germline assignment: CDR1 SGHRS and CDR2 YFSETQ. The CDR3 reads CASSLDPGETQYF. CDR3 coding DNA: TGCGCCAGCAGCTTGGACCCGGGAGAAACCCAGTACTTC.

J is TRBJ1-1 and V is TRBV5-6; D unresolved. In germline, CDR1 is SGHDT, CDR2 YYEEEE. The CDR3 runs to 13 residues. V was shortened by 2 bases and J by 0 bases, with 5 bases between the two germline ends. The CDR3: CASSFDMNTEAFF. For the CDR3, the DNA is TGTGCCAGCAGCTTTGACATGAACACTGAAGCTTTCTTT.

J is TRBJ2-6 and V is TRBV4-3, with 8 nucleotides matching TRBD1. Per germline, CDR1 LGHNA and CDR2 YSLEER. After removal of 2 bases from V and 0 bases from J, the junction contained 0 bases not matched to a gene. The length of the CDR3 is 16 residues. In DNA, the CDR3 is TGCGCCAGCAGCCAAACAGGGGGCTCTGGGGCCAACGTCCTGACTTTC. Translated: CASSQTGGSGANVLTF.

The chain combines TRBV7-9 with TRBJ1-2, with D hard to call. The V gene's germline CDR1 is SEHNR and CDR2 FQNEAQ (reference sequence). The CDR3 is made up of 12 amino acids. Trimming pared 8 bases from V and 2 bases from J, leaving 9 bases between. CDR3 sequence: CASWAPNYGYTF. DNA of the CDR3: TGTGCCAGCTGGGCCCCGAACTATGGCTACACCTTC.

The chain joins TRBV10-2 to TRBJ2-1; D unclear. CDR3 length equals 11 residues. Germline V gives CDR1 WSHSY, CDR2 SAAADI. V was pared by 3 bases and J by 7 bases, with 4 bases between. CDR3 nucleotide sequence: TGCGCCAGCAGTGACGGGAATGAGCAGTTCTTC. It specifies CASSDGNEQFF.

This clone has more than one count but fewer than ten. The CDR3 sequence is CASSHPRTGNTEAFF. In nucleotides, the CDR3 is TGTGCCAGCAGTCATCCTCGGACAGGGAACACTGAAGCTTTCTTT. The chain links TRBV6-5 to TRBJ1-1; 7 nucleotides match TRBD1. From germline, CDR1 is MNHEY and CDR2 SVGAGI. This CDR3 contains 15 residues. Trimming removed 5 bases from V and 1 base from J; junction bases left unmatched: 7.

The rearrangement joins TRBV4-1 to TRBJ2-7; possible D gene TRBD1, 7 bases. Between the trimmed V and J ends, which lost 4 bases and 7 bases, there was a span of 17 bases. The CDR3 has 14 residues. Germline CDR1 is MGHRA and CDR2 is YSYEKL. In DNA, the CDR3 is TGCGCCAGCAGCCCCAATCAGGGGGGCCGGGAGCAGTACTTC. Protein sequence: CASSPNQGGREQYF.

V usage is TRBV9 and J usage is TRBJ1-1; D is unclear. The CDR3 runs to 14 residues. Trimming stripped 0 bases from V and 9 bases from J, with 15 bases between. Germline assignment: CDR1 SGDLS and CDR2 YYNGEE. The CDR3 DNA reads TGTGCCAGCAGCGTAGAGCCGGGTGGTAGCAAAGCTTTCTTT. Protein sequence: CASSVEPGGSKAFF.